A single sample gave rise to the 15 T cell receptor beta chains below, sequenced in a study of regulatory T cells in long-lasting Graves disease. Described time point: persistent/refractory GD, antithyroid drugs over 5 years with positive TRAb. Making the TCR library involved RNA that had been extracted from PBMCs. For TCR beta, libraries came from iRepertoire HTBI primers and Arm-PCR of CDR3 regions. From the multiplex PCR reads, TCRdb called clonotypes with MiXCR, one entry per CDR3 protein. Of a few hundred thousand distinct CDR3 sequences listed, 20% to 25% are singletons. The sample in question was peripheral blood mononuclear cells (PBMCs), obtained when the disease was refractory, from a patient treated with antithyroid drugs. Receptors were obtained from a female donor with Graves disease.

In this sample, this clonotype turned up a few times. As DNA, the CDR3 is TGTGCCAGCTGCCGGCCCCCCTTTTATGAGCAGTTCTTC. Amino acid sequence: CASCRPPFYEQFF. This sequence joins TRBV2 and TRBJ2-1, with D unresolved. The CDR3 covers 13 residues. The V gene lost 8 bases and the J gene lost 8 bases, with 16 bases spanning the gap. Germline-derived CDR1 and CDR2 are SNHLY and FYNNEI.

The chain combines TRBV25-1 with TRBJ1-2; D not certain. The CDR3 spans 14 residues. Trimming pared 3 bases from V and 9 bases from J, leaving 17 bases between. CDR1 is MGHDK and CDR2 is SYGVNS in the germline V gene. This chain's CDR3 is CASSDFGPGESYTF. The CDR3 nucleotides are TGTGCCAGCAGTGACTTCGGCCCCGGGGAGAGCTACACCTTC.

This clonotype was seen ten or more times. The rearrangement uses TRBV11-2 and TRBJ1-2; D not resolved. The CDR3 covers 14 residues. V was trimmed by 5 bases and J by 2 bases, leaving 12 bases between them. CDR1 SGHAT and CDR2 FQNNGV come from the germline V gene. CDR3 nucleotide sequence: TGTGCCAGCAGCCCCGGACGGGCGAACTATGGCTACACCTTC. Translation: CASSPGRANYGYTF. The variable domain in full, with the rest retrieved from reference TRBV11-2 and TRBJ1-2, is EAGVAQSPRYKIIEKRQSVAFWCNPISGHATLYWYQQILGQGPKLLIQFQNNGVVDDSQLPKDRFSAERLKGVDSTLKIQPAKLEDSAVYLCASSPGRANYGYTFGSGTRLTVV.

J is TRBJ1-3 and V is TRBV6-1, with D perhaps TRBD1 (5 bases). There are 14 residues in the CDR3. Trimming took off 5 bases at V and 4 bases at J, with 12 bases between the two ends. From germline, CDR1 is MNHNS and CDR2 SASEGT. CDR3 DNA sequence: TGTGCCAGCAGTAGCCCGACAGACGGAAACACCATATATTTT. The encoded protein is CASSSPTDGNTIYF.

This chain joins TRBV24-1 and TRBJ1-1; 10 positions match TRBD1. V shed 3 bases, J shed 4 bases, and the junction held 4 bases outside the gene matches. Germline CDR1 reads KGHDR; CDR2 reads SFDVKD. The CDR3 spans 15 residues. The DNA of the CDR3 is TGTGCCACCAGTGATGTAGGACAGGGGGGCACTGAAGCTTTCTTT. This sequence encodes CATSDVGQGGTEAFF.

This clonotype has just a few counts. The chain is built from TRBV11-2 and TRBJ1-1; D unclear. Trimming pared 5 bases from V and 8 bases from J, leaving 12 bases between. Looked up from germline, CDR1 is SGHAT and CDR2 is FQNNGV. The CDR3 spans 12 residues. CDR3 DNA: TGTGCCAGCAGCCCTACCCGTCTCGAAGCTTTCTTT. This gives the protein CASSPTRLEAFF.

This clonotype was detected ten times or more. The V call is TRBV28, the J call TRBJ1-2, with D possibly matching TRBD1 (5 bases). From germline, CDR1 is MDHEN and CDR2 SYDVKM. The CDR3 runs 17 residues. V lost 5 bases and J lost 2, with 21 bases in between. The chain's CDR3 is CASSPPGFLGTNYGYTF. The CDR3 DNA sequence: TGTGCCAGCAGTCCCCCAGGGTTTTTAGGCACGAACTATGGCTACACCTTC.

This clonotype was counted many times. The rearrangement uses TRBV5-1 and TRBJ1-4; weak D call: TRBD1 (5 bases). CDR3 length: 15 amino acids. V lost 3 bases and J lost 5, with 14 bases in between. Germline loops: CDR1 SGHRS, CDR2 YFSETQ. The CDR3 reads CASSSTGLTNEKLFF. The CDR3 DNA is TGCGCCAGCAGCTCCACGGGACTTACGAATGAAAAACTGTTTTTT.

The rearrangement links TRBV19 to TRBJ1-1; D unclear. The CDR3 loop spans 13 amino acids. In germline, CDR1 is LNHDA, CDR2 SQIVND (reference sequence). The ends were cut back, 5 bases at V and 10 bases at J, with 17 bases in the middle. This chain's CDR3 is CASSPGTVSRAFF. The CDR3 nucleotides are TGTGCCAGTAGTCCCGGCACAGTCTCTAGAGCTTTCTTT.

This clonotype appeared many times. This chain uses TRBV12-3 or TRBV12-4 with TRBJ1-1; D remains ambiguous. The CDR3 totals 12 residues. Trimming left V 2 bases short and J 6 bases short, with 7 bases between. CDR3 nucleotides: TGTGCCAGCAGTTTAAATTATGCTGAAGCTTTCTTT. Its translation: CASSLNYAEAFF.

This clonotype was seen repeatedly, ten times or more. The chain employs TRBV28 and TRBJ1-2; TRBD1 matches 8 bases. The V segment lost 4 bases and the J segment 3 bases; nucleotides outside the gene matches: 7. The CDR3 spans 15 residues. CDR1 is MDHEN, CDR2 SYDVKM, per germline. CDR3 protein: CASSSRTGPHYGYTF. DNA for the CDR3: TGTGCCAGCAGTTCCAGGACAGGGCCCCACTATGGCTACACCTTC.

This clonotype was detected ten times or more. The chain recombines TRBV20-1 with TRBJ1-2, with 8 bases that match TRBD1. CDR3 length equals 15 residues. Germline CDR1 DFQATT, CDR2 SNEGSKA (reference sequence). Trimming removed 0 bases from V and 4 bases from J; junction bases left unmatched: 7. The CDR3 region is CSARDPDRAGYGYTF. CDR3 DNA sequence: TGCAGTGCTAGAGACCCGGACAGGGCTGGCTATGGCTACACCTTC.

This clonotype was seen at least ten times. The gene calls are TRBV12-3 or TRBV12-4 and TRBJ1-2; tentative D call: TRBD1 (5 bases). This CDR3 has 16 amino acids. The V and J ends lost 5 bases and 0 bases respectively, with 16 bases between them. The CDR3 DNA reads TGTGCCAGCAGTCAAGACAGTAGTCGAACTAACTATGGCTACACCTTC. It is translated as CASSQDSSRTNYGYTF.

This clonotype was found many times. V gene TRBV11-2 combines with J gene TRBJ1-5, with D unclear. Per germline, CDR1 SGHAT and CDR2 FQNNGV. Trimming took off 2 bases at V and 7 bases at J, with 9 bases between the two ends. The CDR3 has 13 residues. CDR3 sequence reads: CASSLSGEQPQHF. CDR3 DNA sequence: TGTGCCAGCAGCTTAAGCGGGGAACAGCCCCAGCATTTT.

The rearrangement links TRBV20-1 to TRBJ2-7, with 9 bases aligning to TRBD2. The CDR3 spans 13 residues. Germline V gives CDR1 DFQATT, CDR2 SNEGSKA (reference sequence). Germline trimming cut 2 bases from V and 3 bases from J; bases unmatched to any gene: 2. The CDR3 region is CSARRTSDYEQYF. CDR3 coding DNA: TGCAGTGCTAGACGGACTAGCGACTACGAGCAGTACTTC.